The present TCR beta chain was sequenced within a study of blood T cells in healthy people across ages. The second PCR ran about 6 to 11 cycles with a sample-barcoded 5' primer and J-beta primers. Every individual sample yielded 2.5 million or more paired-end reads (each containing CDR3). TCRdb re-analysed the 5' RACE reads in MiXCR, keeping a single row per CDR3 protein. The repertoire consists of 700,000 or so distinct CDR3 sequences, with 20% to 25% occurring once and the leading ten covering around 21%. Regarding the study as a whole: Greater diversity and more naive CD4+ cells were seen in long-lived donors than in aged donors.

Per sample, no less than 5 micrograms of total RNA were extracted. Details on this clonotype: The antigen is unknown.

Germline V lookup: CDR1 MDHEN, CDR2 SYDVKM. The CDR3 sequence is 15 residues long. V lost 5 bases to trimming and J lost 1 base, with 11 bases between them. This chain joins TRBV28 and TRBJ2-2; tentatively, D is TRBD1 (6 bases). Material for sequencing was blood. This receptor was identified in a man aged 65 to 85 in good health. The CDR3: CASSPQQGNTGELFF. In nucleotides, the CDR3 is TGTGCCAGCAGTCCTCAACAGGGGAACACCGGGGAGCTGTTTTTT.